The 9 T cell receptor beta chains listed next were all sequenced from one sample in a study of shared clonotypes between healthy human individuals. CD45RO negativity and positive selection for CCR7 defined naive CD8 cells, a population that excluded terminally differentiated effector memory CD45RA+ cells. Sequenced by immunoSEQ multiplex PCR; TCRdb stores in-frame clones only, minus some. The repertoire holds around 2,100,000 clones, with about 95% as singletons. The sample comprised naive CD8+ T cells sorted from blood. The receptor source for this set is a man aged 18 to 35 in good health.

This sequence joins TRBV4-3 and TRBJ2-2, with D perhaps matching TRBD2 (6 bases). Between the trimmed V and J ends, which lost 0 bases and 4 bases, there was a span of 12 bases. Germline CDR1 reads LGHNA; CDR2 reads YSLEER. The CDR3 consists of 16 residues. The CDR3 protein is CASSQDRGATTGELFF. DNA of the CDR3: TGCGCCAGCAGCCAAGATCGCGGGGCGACCACCGGGGAGCTGTTTTTT.

V is TRBV28 and J is TRBJ2-1; 9 positions agree with TRBD2. CDR1 and CDR2 from the germline V gene are MDHEN and SYDVKM. The V gene end was trimmed by 6 bases and the J gene end by 7 bases; junction bases not matched to a gene: 13. There are 16 residues in the CDR3. As DNA, the CDR3 is TGTGCCAGCAGCCTCTTAGCGGGGGCCAGGGGGAATGAGCAGTTCTTC. This gives the protein CASSLLAGARGNEQFF.

V and J are TRBV7-8 and TRBJ2-5, with 7 bases that match TRBD2. This CDR3 has 13 amino acids. V dropped 8 bases and J dropped 3; count of bases not matched to a gene: 6. Germline lookup yields CDR1 SGHVS and CDR2 FQNEAQ. The CDR3 DNA follows: TGTGCCAGCTTCGGGGGGACCGAAGAGACCCAGTACTTC. Protein product: CASFGGTEETQYF.

The chain joins TRBV28 to TRBJ2-3; the match to TRBD1 covers 7 bases. The ends lost 5 bases at V and 3 bases at J; junction bases unmatched: 8. CDR1 and CDR2 from the germline V gene are MDHEN and SYDVKM. The CDR3 length is 15 residues. The CDR3 DNA follows: TGTGCCAGCAGTCCAACAGGGGTCAGGACAGATACGCAGTATTTT. It codes for CASSPTGVRTDTQYF.

The J gene is TRBJ1-1, the V gene TRBV27; D unclear. The CDR3 length is 16 residues. Germline V gives CDR1 MNHEY, CDR2 SMNVEV (reference sequence). V lost 0 bases, J lost 2 bases, and 13 bases lay in between. Here the CDR3 DNA reads TGTGCCAGCAGTTTATCGGCAGGTGAGGGCAACACTGAAGCTTTCTTT. Translated: CASSLSAGEGNTEAFF.

The chain links TRBV7-9 to TRBJ1-1; D unclear. The CDR3 runs to 17 residues. Germline loops: CDR1 SEHNR, CDR2 FQNEAQ (reference sequence). V gave up 3 bases and J gave up 1 base, with 18 bases separating them. Here the CDR3 DNA reads TGTGCCAGCAGCTTTAGCCCAGTTGCGGCTTCGAACACTGAAGCTTTCTTT. This encodes CASSFSPVAASNTEAFF.

The CDR3 is CASSNEYSYGYTF. The DNA of the CDR3 is TGTGCCAGCAGCAACGAATACAGCTATGGCTACACCTTC. The chain employs TRBV6-5 and TRBJ1-2; D not resolved. The V gene lost 6 bases and the J gene lost 4 bases, with 12 bases spanning the gap. The CDR3 runs to 13 residues. CDR1 and CDR2 from the germline V gene are MNHEY and SVGAGI.

The V call is TRBV11-2, the J call TRBJ1-1; D may be TRBD1 (5 bases). CDR1 is SGHAT, CDR2 FQNNGV, per germline. CDR3 length equals 14 residues. V was cut by 2 bases and J by 5 bases, with 12 bases left in between. The CDR3: CASSLTPGTTEAFF. CDR3 sequence (DNA): TGTGCCAGCAGCTTAACCCCAGGGACTACTGAAGCTTTCTTT. The full variable domain, completed using reference TRBV11-2 and TRBJ1-1, is EAGVAQSPRYKIIEKRQSVAFWCNPISGHATLYWYQQILGQGPKLLIQFQNNGVVDDSQLPKDRFSAERLKGVDSTLKIQPAKLEDSAVYLCASSLTPGTTEAFFGQGTRLTVV.

This chain connects TRBV13 to TRBJ2-7; TRBD2 agrees at 11 bases. Losses at the gene ends were 4 bases for V and 3 bases for J; bases not matched to a gene: 5. CDR3 length equals 15 residues. The germline gives CDR1 PRHDT, CDR2 FYEKMQ (reference sequence). The CDR3 nucleotides are TGTGCCAGCAGCTCCGGGACTAGCGGAGGCTACGAGCAGTACTTC. Protein sequence: CASSSGTSGGYEQYF. The variable domain in full, with the rest retrieved from reference TRBV13 and TRBJ2-7, is AAGVIQSPRHLIKEKRETATLKCYPIPRHDTVYWYQQGPGQDPQFLISFYEKMQSDKGSIPDRFSAQQFSDYHSELNMSSLELGDSALYFCASSSGTSGGYEQYFGPGTRLTVT.